Only a few counts were recorded for the clone carrying this T cell receptor (beta chain). Its antigen remains unknown. The CDR3 is 12 residues long. Germline V CDR1 and CDR2: SQVTM, ANQGSEA. The V gene lost 3 bases and the J gene lost 9 bases, with 14 bases spanning the gap. This record comes from a study of beta chain features in type 1 diabetes. Study-wide points: It was not settled here whether HLA type affects TCRB rearrangement. VDJ junctions from type 1 diabetes patients carried fewer insertions and larger deletions.

Every isolated RNA sample was fully reverse transcribed, so sequencing captured expressed TCRB transcripts. The table came from immunoSEQ multiplex PCR; TCRdb's copy has only in-frame clones and leaves some out. Here the sample spans about 220,000 clones, about 11% being singletons. The sequence came from a man between 18 and 35 years old in good health. The J gene is TRBJ1-1, the V gene TRBV29-1, with no clear D. Sequencing was done on a sample of central memory CD4+ T cells from blood. The CDR3 is CSVDDDGSQAFF. CDR3 DNA: TGCAGCGTTGACGACGACGGTTCGCAAGCTTTCTTT.